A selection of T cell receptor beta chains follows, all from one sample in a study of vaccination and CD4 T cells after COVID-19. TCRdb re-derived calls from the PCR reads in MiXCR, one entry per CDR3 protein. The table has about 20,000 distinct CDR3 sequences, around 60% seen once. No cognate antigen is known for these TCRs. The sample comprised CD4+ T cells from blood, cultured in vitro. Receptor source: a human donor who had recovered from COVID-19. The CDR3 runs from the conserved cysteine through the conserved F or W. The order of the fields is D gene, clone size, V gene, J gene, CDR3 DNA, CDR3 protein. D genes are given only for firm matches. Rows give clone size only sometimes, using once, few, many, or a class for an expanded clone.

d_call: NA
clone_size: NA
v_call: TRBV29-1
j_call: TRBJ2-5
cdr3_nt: TGCAGCGTTGCACGACAGCAAGAGACCCAGTACTTC
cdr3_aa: CSVARQQETQYF

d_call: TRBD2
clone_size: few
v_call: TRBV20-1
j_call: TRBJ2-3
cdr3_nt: TGCAGTGCTTTTACCAGAGCGGGAGCTAGCACAGATACGCAGTATTTT
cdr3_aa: CSAFTRAGASTDTQYF

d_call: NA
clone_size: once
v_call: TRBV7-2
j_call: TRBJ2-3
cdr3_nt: TGTGCCAGCAGCCGGGACTGGAGGACAGATACGCAGTATTTT
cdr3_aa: CASSRDWRTDTQYF

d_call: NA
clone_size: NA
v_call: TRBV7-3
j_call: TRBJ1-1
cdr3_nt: TGTGCCAGCAGCACCCAAGGTGGCGCCGCTTTCTTT
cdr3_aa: CASSTQGGAAFF

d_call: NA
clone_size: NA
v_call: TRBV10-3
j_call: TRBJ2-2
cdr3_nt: TGTGCCATCAGCAACGGGACTCCCCGAGGGCCCACCGGGGAGCTGTTTTTT
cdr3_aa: CAISNGTPRGPTGELFF

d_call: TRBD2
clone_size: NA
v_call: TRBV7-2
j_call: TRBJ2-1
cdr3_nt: TGTGCCAGCAGCCCCCTACAACCGAGCGGGAGTGAGCAGTTCTTC
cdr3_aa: CASSPLQPSGSEQFF

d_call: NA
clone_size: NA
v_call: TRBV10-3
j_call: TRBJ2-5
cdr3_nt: TGTGCCATCAGTGAGTCAATCTTGGCCGAGACCCAGTACTTC
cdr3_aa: CAISESILAETQYF

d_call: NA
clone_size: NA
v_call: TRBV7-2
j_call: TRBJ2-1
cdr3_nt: TGTGCCAGCAGCCGAGGGGGAAGTAGCTACAATGAGCAGTTCTTC
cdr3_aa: CASSRGGSSYNEQFF

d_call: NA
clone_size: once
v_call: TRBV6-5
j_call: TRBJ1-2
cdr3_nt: TGTGCCAGCAGTTACTCCGACGTTCCCCAGGGCTATGGCTACACCTTC
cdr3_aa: CASSYSDVPQGYGYTF

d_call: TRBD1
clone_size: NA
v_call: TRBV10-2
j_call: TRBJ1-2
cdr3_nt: TGCGCCAGCAGTGCGACAGGGGACAATGGCTACACCTTC
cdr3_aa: CASSATGDNGYTF

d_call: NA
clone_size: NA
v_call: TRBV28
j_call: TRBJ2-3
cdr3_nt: TGTGCCAGTAACGGACAGTTTGGGGCAGATACGCAGTATTTT
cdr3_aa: CASNGQFGADTQYF

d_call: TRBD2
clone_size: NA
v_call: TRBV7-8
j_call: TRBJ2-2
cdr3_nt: TGTGCCAGCAGCGCTCCGGGACTAGCAGTTACCGGGGAGCTGTTTTTT
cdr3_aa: CASSAPGLAVTGELFF

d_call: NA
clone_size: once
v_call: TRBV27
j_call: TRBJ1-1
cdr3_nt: TGTGCCAGCAGTTTATCCACAGTGTGGGGTTTGGAAGCTTTCTTT
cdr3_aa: CASSLSTVWGLEAFF

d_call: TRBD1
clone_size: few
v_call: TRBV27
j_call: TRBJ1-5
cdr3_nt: TGTGCCAGCAGTTTACAGGGGGCCATTCAGCCCCAGCATTTT
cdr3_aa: CASSLQGAIQPQHF

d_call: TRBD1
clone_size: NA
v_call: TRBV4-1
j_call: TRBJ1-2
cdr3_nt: TGCGCCAGCAGCCAAGTGGGGGGGACAGGCTATGGCTACACCTTC
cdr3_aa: CASSQVGGTGYGYTF

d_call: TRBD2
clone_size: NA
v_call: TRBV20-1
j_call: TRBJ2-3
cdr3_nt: TGCAGTGCCAAGACTAGCGGGGTAAGCACAGATACGCAGTATTTT
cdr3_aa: CSAKTSGVSTDTQYF

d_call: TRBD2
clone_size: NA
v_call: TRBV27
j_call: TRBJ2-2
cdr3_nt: TGTGCCAGCAGTTTACAGTTAGCGGGGATTAACACCGGGGAGCTGTTTTTT
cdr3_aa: CASSLQLAGINTGELFF

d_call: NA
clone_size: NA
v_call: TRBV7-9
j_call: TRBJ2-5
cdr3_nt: TGTGCCAGCAGTTCTACAGGGACGGTTGAGACCCAGTACTTC
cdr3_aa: CASSSTGTVETQYF

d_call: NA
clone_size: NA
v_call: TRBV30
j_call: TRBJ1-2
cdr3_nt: TGTGCCTGGAGTGCAGGCTATGGCTACACCTTC
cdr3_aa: CAWSAGYGYTF

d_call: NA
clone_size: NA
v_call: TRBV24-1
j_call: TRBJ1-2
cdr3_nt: TGTGCCACCAGTGAAGAGTACTATGGCTACACCTTC
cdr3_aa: CATSEEYYGYTF

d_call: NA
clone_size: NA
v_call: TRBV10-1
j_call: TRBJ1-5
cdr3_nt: TGCGCCAGCAGCCCCGGGGGAAATCAGCCCCAGCATTTT
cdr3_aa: CASSPGGNQPQHF

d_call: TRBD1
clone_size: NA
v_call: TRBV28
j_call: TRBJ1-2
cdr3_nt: TGTGCCAGCGTGCCGGGACAGGGGGAAGTACGGACTAGTGGCTACACCTTC
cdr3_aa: CASVPGQGEVRTSGYTF

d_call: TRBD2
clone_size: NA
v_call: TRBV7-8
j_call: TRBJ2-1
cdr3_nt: TGTGCCAGCAGCTTAAGGCCATCTAGCGGGAGGGCCGACAATGAGCAGTTCTTC
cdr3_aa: CASSLRPSSGRADNEQFF

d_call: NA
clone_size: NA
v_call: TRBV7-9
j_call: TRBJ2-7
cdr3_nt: TGTGCCAGCAGCTTAGGTATTCCGGGGCTCGACTCCTACGAGCAGTACTTC
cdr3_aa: CASSLGIPGLDSYEQYF

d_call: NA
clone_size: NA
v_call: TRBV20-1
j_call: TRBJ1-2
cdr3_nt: TGCAGGGGAGGGGGGGGTGACTATGGCTACACCTTC
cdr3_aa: CRGGGGDYGYTF

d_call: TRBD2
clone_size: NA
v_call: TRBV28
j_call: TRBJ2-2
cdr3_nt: TGTGCCAGCAGTTCGCCCGGACTAGCGGGAGTCACGGGGACCGGGGAGCTGTTTTTT
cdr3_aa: CASSSPGLAGVTGTGELFF

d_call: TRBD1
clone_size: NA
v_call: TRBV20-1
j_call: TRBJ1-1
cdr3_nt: TGCAGTGTCCCGGACAGGGGGCTAAACACTGAAGCTTTCTTT
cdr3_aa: CSVPDRGLNTEAFF

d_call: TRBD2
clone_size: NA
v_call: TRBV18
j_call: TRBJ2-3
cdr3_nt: TGTGCCAGCTCACCACCGAGGGCGGGAGGGCCGTCAGATACGCAGTATTTT
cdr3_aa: CASSPPRAGGPSDTQYF

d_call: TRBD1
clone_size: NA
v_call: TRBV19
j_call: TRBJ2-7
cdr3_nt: TGTGCCAGTAGTCCCCGTAAAGGAACAGGGGGAGTCGACGAGCAGTACTTC
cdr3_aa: CASSPRKGTGGVDEQYF